This T cell receptor (beta chain) was obtained from a study of CD8 T cells in ankylosing spondylitis. TCRdb re-called the 5' RACE reads through MiXCR, storing one row per CDR3 protein. Here the sample spans some 30,000 distinct CDR3 sequences, roughly 7.9% being singletons. The sequence was obtained from a male donor with ankylosing spondylitis or in good health (not recorded which). Sequenced material: blood, either unsorted or a sorted T cell fraction (not recorded which).

The CDR3 spells CASSLVLDGYTF. CDR3 nucleotides: TGTGCCAGCAGCTTAGTTTTAGATGGCTACACCTTC. The chain couples TRBV7-2 to TRBJ1-2; D ambiguous. Germline V gene lookup returns CDR1 SGHTA and CDR2 FQGNSA. The CDR3 is 12 amino acids. V was trimmed by 1 base and J by 6 bases, leaving 6 bases between them.